Presented here are 26 T cell receptor beta chains from one specimen sequenced in a study of CD8+ T cells in alopecia areata. It was cDNA, reverse transcribed from extracted RNA, that served as the sequencing template. The protocol was immunoSEQ multiplex PCR, while the TCRdb copy is restricted to in-frame clones and leaves out a portion. The table includes over 150,000 clones, about 55% detected once. The treatment was: oral pan-JAK inhibitor, 5-10 mg twice daily. The specimen comprised CD8+ T cells sorted from blood, sampled at week 24, from a patient treated with tofacitinib. The receptors were sampled from a human donor with alopecia areata.

The rearrangement uses TRBV6-1 and TRBJ1-1; weak D call: TRBD1 (5 bases). The CDR3 is made up of 12 amino acids. The ends were cut back, 4 bases at V and 7 bases at J, with 10 bases in the middle. The germline gives CDR1 MNHNS, CDR2 SASEGT. The CDR3 DNA reads as TGTGCCAGCAGTGGGGGGGACGGTGAAGCTTTCTTT. As protein: CASSGGDGEAFF.

Comment on this clone: At one boundary the junction diverges from the germline segment, which might be a read error. This chain joins TRBV30 and TRBJ1-1; D ambiguous. CDR1 is GTSNPN, CDR2 SVGIG, per germline (reference sequence). CDR3 length: 13 residues. The CDR3 sequence is CAWSADRNSEAFF. The CDR3 coding sequence is TGTGCCTGGAGTGCTGATAGGAACTCTGAAGCTTTCTTT.

The chain employs TRBV30 and TRBJ1-1; D gene unclear. The CDR3 consists of 12 residues. Trimming left V 3 bases short and J 1 base short, with 6 bases between. CDR1 and CDR2 (germline): GTSNPN, SVGIG (reference sequence). The CDR3 region is CAWRNGNTEAFF. The CDR3 coding sequence is TGTGCCTGGAGGAACGGGAACACTGAAGCTTTCTTT.

This sequence joins TRBV19 and TRBJ1-2; D might be TRBD1 (5 bases). The CDR3 runs to 14 residues. Trimming left V 4 bases short and J 4 bases short, with 13 bases between. CDR1 is LNHDA, CDR2 SQIVND, per germline (reference sequence). CDR3 amino acids: CASSTFGDLYGYTF. The CDR3 DNA is TGTGCCAGTAGTACCTTTGGGGACCTCTATGGCTACACCTTC.

The CDR3 sequence: CASSPGVSSSSYNSPLHF. The DNA of the CDR3 is TGTGCCAGCAGCCCCGGTGTGTCTAGTAGCTCCTATAATTCACCCCTCCACTTT. The chain joins TRBV27 to TRBJ1-6; D unclear. V shed 6 bases and J shed 0 bases, with 18 bases lying between them. The CDR3 has 18 amino acids. Germline assignment: CDR1 MNHEY and CDR2 SMNVEV (reference sequence).

This sequence joins TRBV13 and TRBJ2-7; D is possibly TRBD2 (6 bases). The V gene lost 3 bases and the J gene lost 4 bases, with 13 bases spanning the gap. The germline V gene has CDR1 PRHDT and CDR2 FYEKMQ (reference sequence). CDR3 size: 14 residues. The CDR3 spells CASSLGSGTYEQYF. In nucleotides, the CDR3 is TGTGCCAGCAGCTTGGGTAGCGGCACGTACGAGCAGTACTTC.

This clone has just a few counts. This rearrangement joins TRBV7-9 to TRBJ1-1; no reliable D call. Trimming removed 6 bases at V and 4 bases at J, with 9 bases between. Germline CDR1 SEHNR, CDR2 FQNEAQ (reference sequence). The CDR3 totals 12 residues. For the CDR3, the DNA is TGTGCCAGCAGTCCGGGGAGCACTGAAGCTTTCTTT. Translating it yields CASSPGSTEAFF.

Only one count was recorded for this clone. The rearrangement uses TRBV13 and TRBJ2-5; TRBD2 matches 9 bases. The CDR3 contains 15 residues. Germline V gene sequence: CDR1 PRHDT, CDR2 FYEKMQ (reference sequence). Trimming removed 2 bases from V and 1 base from J; junction bases left unmatched: 2. The CDR3 here is CASSLSGGTQETQYF. In DNA, the CDR3 is TGTGCCAGCAGCTTAAGCGGGGGGACCCAAGAGACCCAGTACTTC. The variable domain in full, completed from reference TRBV13 and TRBJ2-5, reads AAGVIQSPRHLIKEKRETATLKCYPIPRHDTVYWYQQGPGQDPQFLISFYEKMQSDKGSIPDRFSAQQFSDYHSELNMSSLELGDSALYFCASSLSGGTQETQYFGPGTRLLVL.

The chain has TRBV2 and TRBJ2-1; D gene uncertain. V lost 1 base to trimming and J lost 8 bases, with 3 bases between them. Germline loops: CDR1 SNHLY, CDR2 FYNNEI. The CDR3 is 11 residues long. The CDR3 region is CASSEVYEQFF. The CDR3 DNA sequence: TGTGCCAGCAGTGAAGTGTATGAGCAGTTCTTC.

V usage is TRBV30 and J usage is TRBJ2-3; D might be TRBD2 (6 bases). CDR1 is GTSNPN and CDR2 is SVGIG in the germline V gene (reference sequence). The CDR3 extends over 12 amino acids. The CDR3 nucleotides are TGTGCGTATAGCGGACCCACAGATACGCAGTATTTT. Its translation is CAYSGPTDTQYF. Together with reference TRBV30 and TRBJ2-3, the CDR3 gives the full variable domain: SQTIHQWPATLVQPVGSPLSLECTVEGTSNPNLYWYRQAAGRGLQLLFYSVGIGQISSEVPQNLSASRPQDRQFILSSKKLLLSDSGFYLCAYSGPTDTQYFGPGTRLTVL.

V usage is TRBV10-3 and J usage is TRBJ2-7; the match to TRBD2 covers 8 bases. Germline lookup yields CDR1 ENHRY and CDR2 SYGVKD. The J segment lost 0 bases and the V segment lost 3 bases, leaving 4 bases of the junction unmatched. There are 15 residues in the CDR3. DNA of the CDR3: TGTGCCATCAGTGACGTACTAGCGGACTCCTACGAGCAGTACTTC. Translating it yields CAISDVLADSYEQYF.

This clone came up a few times. This rearrangement joins TRBV29-1 to TRBJ1-2, with 8 bases that match TRBD1. Per germline, CDR1 SQVTM and CDR2 ANQGSEA. V shed 6 bases, J shed 14 bases, and the junction held 11 bases outside the gene matches. There are 11 residues in the CDR3. The CDR3 DNA reads as TGCAGCGTCTATACCGGACAGGGCCAAACCTTC. Translating gives CSVYTGQGQTF.

There are a few counts of this clone. The rearrangement uses TRBV29-1 and TRBJ2-5; D gene unclear. V shed 4 bases and J shed 5 bases, with 17 bases lying between them. From germline, CDR1 is SQVTM and CDR2 ANQGSEA. This CDR3 spans 14 amino acids. CDR3 loop: CSVGTLGASETQYF. CDR3 sequence (DNA): TGCAGCGTTGGTACTTTAGGAGCCTCGGAGACCCAGTACTTC.

The rearrangement joins TRBV7-9 to TRBJ2-3; a weak D match, TRBD1 (7 bases). The CDR3 totals 18 residues. Trimming pared 5 bases from V and 2 bases from J, leaving 23 bases between. The germline V gene encodes CDR1 SEHNR and CDR2 FQNEAQ (reference sequence). This CDR3 reads CASSPRAGGNEDTDTQYF. DNA of the CDR3: TGTGCCAGCAGCCCTCGGGCAGGGGGGAACGAGGACACAGATACGCAGTATTTT.

V is TRBV30 and J is TRBJ2-1; D may be TRBD2 (5 bases). CDR1 and CDR2 from the germline V gene are GTSNPN and SVGIG (reference sequence). CDR3 length: 12 residues. V was pared by 2 bases and J by 8 bases, with 10 bases between. The CDR3 bases are TGTGCCTGGAGTACCGACGGGGATGAGCAGTTCTTC. This encodes CAWSTDGDEQFF.

This chain uses TRBV2 with TRBJ2-3; 9 bases map to TRBD2. Germline CDR1 and CDR2: SNHLY and FYNNEI. Trimming at V came to 4 bases and at J to 6 bases, leaving 2 bases not matched to a gene. CDR3 length equals 13 residues. The chain's CDR3 is CASSGGGADTQYF. The CDR3 DNA is TGTGCCAGCAGTGGCGGGGGGGCTGATACGCAGTATTTT.

The chain has TRBV5-1 and TRBJ1-2; D is undetermined. CDR3 length equals 13 residues. Per germline, CDR1 SGHRS and CDR2 YFSETQ. Trimming removed 3 bases from V and 4 bases from J, with 10 bases in between. CDR3 sequence reads: CASSYYSTYGYTF. The CDR3 bases are TGCGCCAGCAGCTACTACAGTACCTATGGCTACACCTTC.

J is TRBJ2-1 and V is TRBV29-1; TRBD1 matches 8 bases. CDR3 length: 12 amino acids. From germline, CDR1 is SQVTM and CDR2 ANQGSEA. Trimming removed 5 bases from V and 6 bases from J; junction bases left unmatched: 3. CDR3 DNA sequence: TGCAGCGTTACGGACAGGGCCAATGAGCAGTTCTTC. Its translation is CSVTDRANEQFF.

CDR3 sequence reads: CASSIQGTPHEQYF. The CDR3 DNA follows: TGTGCCAGCAGTATCCAAGGGACCCCACACGAGCAGTACTTC. The rearrangement links TRBV28 to TRBJ2-7; D may be TRBD1 or TRBD2 (5 bases each). V shed 5 bases and J shed 5 bases, with 16 bases lying between them. The germline CDR1 and CDR2 sequences are MDHEN and SYDVKM. The length of the CDR3 is 14 residues.

This sequence joins TRBV4-3 and TRBJ2-3; perhaps TRBD2 as D (6 bases). CDR1 and CDR2 (germline): LGHNA, YSLEER. V gave up 0 bases and J gave up 7 bases, with 17 bases separating them. The CDR3 runs to 16 residues. The CDR3 nucleotides are TGCGCCAGCAGCCAAGATGGGCGGGGCACTCCCAATACGCAGTATTTT. It yields the protein CASSQDGRGTPNTQYF.

The chain employs TRBV29-1 and TRBJ1-2, with 9 nucleotides matching TRBD1. This CDR3 contains 15 residues. The germline gives CDR1 SQVTM, CDR2 ANQGSEA. With V trimmed by 0 bases and J by 4 bases, 6 bases remained unmatched. The CDR3 DNA is TGCAGCGTTGAAGAGGGACAGGGAACTTTCTATGGCTACACCTTC. Its translation: CSVEEGQGTFYGYTF.

This chain joins TRBV20-1 and TRBJ2-2; TRBD2 is a possible D gene (5 bases). With 2 bases removed from V and 7 bases from J, the gap between germline ends came to 5 bases. Germline lookup yields CDR1 DFQATT and CDR2 SNEGSKA (reference sequence). The length of the CDR3 is 11 residues. As DNA, the CDR3 is TGCAGTGCTAGAAGCGGCGGGGAGCTGTTTTTT. Protein sequence: CSARSGGELFF.

The chain recombines TRBV2 with TRBJ2-3; 7 bases are shared with TRBD1. The CDR3 is 14 residues long. V was pared by 4 bases and J by 3 bases, with 4 bases of the junction left unmatched. The germline CDR1 and CDR2 sequences are SNHLY and FYNNEI. CDR3 in DNA: TGTGCCAGCAGTGGGGACAGAAGAACAGATACGCAGTATTTT. This gives the protein CASSGDRRTDTQYF.

V usage is TRBV5-6 and J usage is TRBJ1-5, with 7 bases that match TRBD1. This CDR3 spans 13 amino acids. Germline V gene data show CDR1 as SGHDT and CDR2 as YYEEEE. V lost 5 bases, J lost 4 bases, and 3 bases stayed unmatched. Written as DNA, the CDR3 is TGTGCCAGCAGTCAACAGGGGAATCAGCCCCAGCATTTT. Translated: CASSQQGNQPQHF.

This rearrangement joins TRBV29-1 to TRBJ2-1; 8 positions match TRBD2. This CDR3 comprises 16 residues. The germline V gene has CDR1 SQVTM and CDR2 ANQGSEA. With 5 bases clipped from V and 0 bases from J, the junction kept 9 bases outside the gene matches. The CDR3 region has the DNA TGCAGCGTTACAAGTAGCGGGGCCTCCTCCTACAATGAGCAGTTCTTC. It specifies CSVTSSGASSYNEQFF.

This clone was counted a few times. V and J are TRBV7-2 and TRBJ1-2, with 9 bases identical to TRBD1. CDR3 length: 16 residues. In germline, CDR1 is SGHTA, CDR2 FQGNSA. The J segment lost 5 bases and the V segment lost 0 bases, leaving 7 bases of the junction unmatched. As DNA, the CDR3 is TGTGCCAGCAGCTTAGCTGAAACAGGGGGCTATTATGGCTACACCTTC. Protein product: CASSLAETGGYYGYTF.